This section outlines one T cell receptor (beta chain) sequence together with its context. Its antigen is currently unknown. This record comes from a study of persistence of HIV-infected CD4 T cells. The immunoSEQ assay was version 4, run in survey mode. Template was genomic DNA at roughly 9.3 ng/uL, with up to about 1 ug used per sample. Assay: immunoSEQ multiplex PCR; the TCRdb copy retains only in-frame clones and omits some. Here the sample spans some 30,000 clones, approximately 70% being singletons. The ends lost 6 bases at V and 2 bases at J; junction bases unmatched: 4. The CDR3 is 14 residues long. In germline, CDR1 is LNHDA, CDR2 SQIVND (reference sequence). The stimulus was an HIV-1 Gag 15-mer peptide pool, 0.85 to 1 ug/peptide/mL. Sorting selected CD4+ T cells upregulating both CD40 ligand and CD69. Study results and caveats: TCRbeta richness was lower in CMV- and Gag-responding cells than in anti-CD3/anti-CD28-responding cells.

This clonotype was obtained from an adult man with HIV who was CMV-seropositive. V gene TRBV19 combines with J gene TRBJ1-2, with 9 bases aligning to TRBD1. Sample: CD4+ T cells sorted from PBMCs after approximately 19-hour stimulation, taken from a patient who received antiretroviral therapy. The CDR3 protein is CASRSGQGNYGYTF. The CDR3 region has the DNA TGTGCCAGTAGATCGGGACAGGGCAACTATGGCTACACCTTC.